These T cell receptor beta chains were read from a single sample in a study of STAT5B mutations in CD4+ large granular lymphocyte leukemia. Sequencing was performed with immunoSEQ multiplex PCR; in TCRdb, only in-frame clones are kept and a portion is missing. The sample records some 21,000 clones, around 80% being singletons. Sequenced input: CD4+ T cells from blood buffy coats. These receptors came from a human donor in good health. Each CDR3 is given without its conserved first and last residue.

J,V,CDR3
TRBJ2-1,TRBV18,ASSSSPGLAGEVGQF
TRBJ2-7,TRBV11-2,ASRRPSAYEQY
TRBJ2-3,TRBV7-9,ASSSGTSVTDTQY
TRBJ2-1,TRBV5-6,ASTSTADPRNEQF
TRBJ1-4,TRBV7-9,ASSLGTYNEKLF
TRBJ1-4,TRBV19,ASSNRGAGEKLF
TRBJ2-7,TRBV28,ASRGRGFYEQY
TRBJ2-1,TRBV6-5,ASSTSRQGDEQF
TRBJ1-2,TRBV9,ASSAHLGGAYGYT
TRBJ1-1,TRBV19,ASSIGVNTEAF
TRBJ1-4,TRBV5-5,ASSLAGGKLF
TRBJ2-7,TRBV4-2,ASSQQTSGELSEQY
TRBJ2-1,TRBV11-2,ASSLDMPSGGYTYNEQF
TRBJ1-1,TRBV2,ASSETRESEAF
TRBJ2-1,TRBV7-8,ASTAYNEQF
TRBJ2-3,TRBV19,ASSPTGADTQY
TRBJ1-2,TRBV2,ASSDQTYGYT
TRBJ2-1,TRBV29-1,SVAKSGTPIGEQF
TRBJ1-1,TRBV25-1,ASSALWEQGAITEAF
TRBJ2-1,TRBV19,ASSIGATYNEQF
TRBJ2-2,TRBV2,ASSAGSSNTGELF
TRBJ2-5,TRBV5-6,ASSFRSGTGDD
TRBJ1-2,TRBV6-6,ASSYSRRRYGYT
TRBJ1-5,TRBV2,ASIGREHSNQPQH
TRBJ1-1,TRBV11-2,ASTPTGARTEAF
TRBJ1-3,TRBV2,ASSDPRAGNTIY